This T cell receptor (beta chain) is from a study of human T cells and chemical hapten exposure. MiXCR, run by TCRdb on the RACE reads, gives a single entry per CDR3 protein. The data hold approximately 100,000 distinct CDR3 sequences, with approximately 11% observed a single time. As for this clonotype: Its antigen is still unknown.

Study observations and caveats: While controls formed fewer of them, expanded TCRs formed significantly more large CDR3 similarity clusters. No alteration of TCRs above 1 in 1000 frequency was seen with DPC sensitization.

V lost 6 bases, J lost 4 bases, and 18 bases lay in between. Germline lookup yields CDR1 MNHEY and CDR2 SMNVEV (reference sequence). The CDR3 is made up of 15 amino acids. The time point was: patch test 1, 2 weeks after DPC sensitization. The sample's treatment: therapeutic diphenylcyclopropenone sensitization with weekly scalp DPC. Alopecia patients deemed DPC-suitable, aged 18 to 70, excluding pregnancy. V gene TRBV27 combines with J gene TRBJ2-5, with D perhaps TRBD1 (6 bases). Sample: whole blood, taken in connection with sensitization to the hapten diphenylcyclopropenone (DPC). This sequence originates from a woman between 35 and 50 years old with alopecia areata. Some clones in this sample may be carry-over from other donors' samples. The chain's CDR3 is CASRAFGSGVETQYF. The CDR3 DNA is TGTGCCAGCAGGGCTTTTGGGTCAGGGGTAGAGACCCAGTACTTC.